This T cell receptor (beta chain) appears in the sequencing data of a study of glioma-infiltrating T cells after dendritic cell vaccination listed by TCRdb under 2016. The study in broad terms: The cohort comprised roughly 15 glioblastoma patients from Phase I and II dendritic cell vaccination trials, 9 newly diagnosed and 6 with recurrent disease. Between 2003 and 2012, patients were given autologous tumor lysate-pulsed dendritic cell vaccination. To make the vaccine, monocyte-derived dendritic cells were cultured for 6 to 8 days with IL-4 and GM-CSF and then pulsed overnight with autologous tumor lysate. Three intradermal dendritic cell vaccine injections were administered to patients at biweekly intervals in the arm below the axilla. Deep sequencing of TCR beta CDR3 regions was used to quantify tumor-infiltrating lymphocyte content and compare tumor and blood repertoires in dendritic cell-vaccinated glioblastoma patients. Survival after dendritic cell vaccination was correlated with TCR sequencing metrics, such as TIL content and the overlap between tumor and blood repertoires. Overall study outcomes, separate from this receptor: The cohort was small and heterogeneous, and full blood and tumor sets were available for few patients, with initial-recurrent tumor pairs available for even fewer patients. The response model built on TCR overlap across three groups was characterized as speculative, with prospective validation still needed. After dendritic cell vaccination, a higher estimated pretreatment TIL content predicted longer time to progression and overall survival. No direct relationship between TCR clonality and survival was found, suggesting a diverse polyclonal response may matter.

According to the study, the label for this sample's time point signals: after dendritic cell vaccination, including at tumor progression/relapse. To be selected, patients needed enough residual fresh-frozen tumor tissue and more than two years of available survival data. An isocitrate dehydrogenase mutation was not carried by any of the glioblastoma patients, although molecular status was otherwise variable. PBMC collection took place before vaccination, two weeks after the third vaccination, and at tumor progression if progression occurred. Genomic DNA was extracted with the Qiagen DNeasy Blood extraction Kit. Notes on this clone: Its antigen specificity is not known. The input lacks base qualities; no much larger clone sits a single base away.

The CDR3 runs 15 amino acids, cysteine and phenylalanine included. Only the CDR3 DNA stays, 45 bases, in frame from base 1. According to the germline V gene, CDR1 reads ENHRY and CDR2 reads SYGVKD. V and J are trimmed by 5 bases and 2 bases, and the gene matches miss 8 bases of the junction. Using the immunoSEQ assay, TCRB CDR3 regions were amplified from 2 micrograms of genomic DNA, or from all available DNA when less than that was on hand. Multiplex PCR used 60 forward primers for TCR V beta segments and 13 reverse primers for J beta segments. Synthetic control templates were spiked into each sample at limiting dilution to estimate reads per starting template. The Illumina HiSeq System generated 87 bp sequencing reads. The paper's processing steps were these. To remove PCR and sequencing errors, closely related sequences were merged with a nearest neighbor algorithm. TCR overlap was measured as the percentage of unique tumor TCR beta sequences that were also present in the peripheral blood of the same patient. The immuneACCESS repertoire file appears here via TCRdb, limited to in-frame rearrangements. These files lack a portion of the clones; in checked studies, under half of the deficit traces to unresolved V genes, and the cause of the others is not known. From that table come the V and J calls and clone size; the DNA was used to work out D and trimming. For this sample the table gives about 50,000 clones, of which approximately 90% were detected only once. Clones ranked in the top ten supply less than 6.5% of the sample.

Sequencing used blood, obtained after dendritic cell vaccination. This TCR was recovered from a human donor with glioblastoma. Recombination linked TRBV10-3 to TRBJ2-7; 8 bases in the middle match TRBD2. The nucleotide sequence reads TGTGCCATCAGTATGCCGGGGGGGGAAACCTACGAGCAGTACTTC. This sequence encodes CAISMPGGETYEQYF.